The present TCR beta chain was sequenced within a study of cytomegalovirus exposure and HLA in healthy donors. Trimming shortened V by 4 bases and J by 0 bases, and 9 bases separated the two germline ends. The CDR3 covers 14 residues. Germline lookup yields CDR1 LNHDA and CDR2 SQIVND (reference sequence). The PCR employed 60 Vbeta primers together with 13 Jbeta primers. Measured with immunoSEQ multiplex PCR; TCRdb has only the in-frame clones, and not every one. Of around 120,000 clones listed, about 80% are singletons. The sequence was collected from a boy younger than 10 in good health and CMV-seronegative. This chain joins TRBV19 and TRBJ1-1; D remains unclear. Sequences were obtained from PBMCs. CDR3 protein: CASSTEPLNTEAFF. Written as DNA, the CDR3 is TGTGCCAGTAGTACTGAGCCCCTGAACACTGAAGCTTTCTTT.